This T cell receptor (beta chain) comes out of a study of T cells after yellow fever vaccination. Whole-study findings and limits: Boosting was followed by the reappearance of most primary-vaccination clones (about 96% CD4, about 88% CD8).

A single record per CDR3 protein comes from TCRdb applying MiXCR to the 5' RACE reads. Of 250,000 to 300,000 distinct CDR3 sequences in the sample, about 5% were seen once. Trimming pared 3 bases from V and 6 bases from J, leaving 10 bases between. The CDR3 spans 13 residues. Germline CDR1 reads SGHTA; CDR2 reads FQGTGA. A remark on this clonotype: The antigen is not known.

The chain has TRBV7-3 and TRBJ2-3; the D is unclear. Sequences were derived from CD4+ T cells sorted from PBMCs, sampled on the day of the yellow fever booster vaccination. The TCR comes from a young man who received the YFV17D yellow fever vaccine. Here the CDR3 DNA reads TGTGCCAGCAGCTTTATTGCCGGGGATACGCAGTATTTT. Amino acids: CASSFIAGDTQYF. Based on the CDR3 plus reference TRBV7-3 and TRBJ2-3, the full variable domain is GAGVSQTPSNKVTEKGKYVELRCDPISGHTALYWYRQSLGQGPEFLIYFQGTGAADDSGLPNDRFFAVRPEGSVSTLKIQRTERGDSAVYLCASSFIAGDTQYFGPGTRLTVL.